This T cell receptor (beta chain) was found in a study of T cell changes during pregnancy in multiple sclerosis (dated by TCRdb to between 2018 and 2021). Background on the whole study: The study examined how the T cell repertoire changed over the course of pregnancy in women with multiple sclerosis.

Preparation of the library involved the immunoSEQ multiplex PCR assay. Not all clones reach the TCRdb copy of this immuneACCESS table, which keeps in-frame sequences only. Checked studies attribute under half of the gap to unresolved V genes and leave the rest unexplained. Here the sample has over 55,000 clones; around 93% occur a single time. The leading ten clones occupy about 2.5% of the sample. As regards this clone: No antigen is known for it. One base away there is no much larger clone; base qualities are not given.

The CDR1 and CDR2 encoded by the germline V gene are SGHTA and FQGNSA. The CDR3 starts with the cysteine, ends with the phenylalanine, and has 14 residues. Only the CDR3 part of the read is kept: 42 bases, read in frame from the first base. Trimming accounts for 6 bases at V and 7 bases at J, while the number of junction bases matched to no gene is 9. This specimen was peripheral blood, taken in the first trimester of pregnancy. This sequence was found in a female donor with multiple sclerosis, enrolled in a pregnancy study. The V gene is TRBV7-2 and the J gene is TRBJ2-7; TRBD2 matches 10 bases in the middle. The DNA is TGTGCCAGCAGGGCTACTAGCGGGATTTGGGAGCAGTACTTC. This sequence encodes CASRATSGIWEQYF.